The following is a T cell receptor beta chain sequence with its context. The antigen is undetermined. The CDR3 consists of 15 residues. This sample is drawn from a study of radiation and T cells in renal cell carcinoma. Findings of the study overall: From baseline, blood top tumor clonotypes peaked at 2 weeks post-radiation.

Time point meaning: baseline pretreatment blood. Indicated treatment: 15 Gy SBRT to primary tumor, nephrectomy 4 weeks later. The method was immunoSEQ multiplex PCR; TCRdb's version includes in-frame clones alone and lacks a portion of them. The sample records about 140,000 clones, over 80% being singletons. The receptor was derived from a woman aged 45-65 years with renal cell carcinoma. The sample consisted of blood, taken from a patient whose treatment included radiotherapy and nephrectomy. The chain uses TRBV21-1 and TRBJ1-5. TRBV21-1 is a known pseudogene. CDR3: CASSTGGKRNQPQHF. The CDR3 coding sequence is TGTGCCAGCAGCACGGGAGGGAAACGCAATCAGCCCCAGCATTTT.